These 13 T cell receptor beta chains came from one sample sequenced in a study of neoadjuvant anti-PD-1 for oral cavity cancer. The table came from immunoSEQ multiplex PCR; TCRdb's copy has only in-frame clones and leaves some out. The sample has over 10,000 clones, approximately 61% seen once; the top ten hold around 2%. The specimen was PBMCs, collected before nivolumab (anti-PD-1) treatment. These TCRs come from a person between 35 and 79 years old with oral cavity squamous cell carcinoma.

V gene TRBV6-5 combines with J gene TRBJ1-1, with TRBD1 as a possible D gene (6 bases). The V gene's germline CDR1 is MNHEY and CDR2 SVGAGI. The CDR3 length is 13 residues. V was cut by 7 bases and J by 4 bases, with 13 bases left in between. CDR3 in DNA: TGTGCCAGCACCCCTCGGGGGCGCACTGAAGCTTTCTTT. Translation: CASTPRGRTEAFF.

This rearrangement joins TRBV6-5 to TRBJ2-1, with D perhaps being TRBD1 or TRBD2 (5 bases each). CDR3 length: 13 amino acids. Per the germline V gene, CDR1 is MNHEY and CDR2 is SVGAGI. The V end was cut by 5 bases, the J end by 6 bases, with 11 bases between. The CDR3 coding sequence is TGTGCCAGCAGTCCCGGGACCCCCAATGAGCAGTTCTTC. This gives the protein CASSPGTPNEQFF.

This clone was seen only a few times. CDR3 region: CASSEMAGGGGDTQYF. DNA for the CDR3: TGCGCCAGCAGTGAAATGGCGGGAGGAGGTGGAGATACGCAGTATTTT. The chain is built from TRBV10-1 and TRBJ2-3; 8 nucleotides align to TRBD2. The germline V gene encodes CDR1 WNHNN and CDR2 SYGVQD (reference sequence). The CDR3 has 16 amino acids. V gave up 3 bases and J gave up 5 bases; unmatched junction bases: 10.

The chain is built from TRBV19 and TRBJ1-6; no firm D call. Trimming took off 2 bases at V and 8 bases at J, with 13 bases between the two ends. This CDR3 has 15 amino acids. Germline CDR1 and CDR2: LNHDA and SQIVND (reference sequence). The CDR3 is CASSISGNYDSPLHF. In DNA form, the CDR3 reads TGTGCCAGTAGTATAAGTGGGAATTACGATTCACCCCTCCACTTT. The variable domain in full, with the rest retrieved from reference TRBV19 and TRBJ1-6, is DGGITQSPKYLFRKEGQNVTLSCEQNLNHDAMYWYRQDPGQGLRLIYYSQIVNDFQKGDIAEGYSVSREKKESFPLTVTSAQKNPTAFYLCASSISGNYDSPLHFGNGTRLTVT.

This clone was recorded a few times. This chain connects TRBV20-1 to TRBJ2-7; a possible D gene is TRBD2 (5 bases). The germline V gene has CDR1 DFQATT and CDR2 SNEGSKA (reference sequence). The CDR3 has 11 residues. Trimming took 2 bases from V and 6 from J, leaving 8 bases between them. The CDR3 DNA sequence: TGCAGTGCTAGATCGCGGGCCGAGCAGTACTTC. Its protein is CSARSRAEQYF.

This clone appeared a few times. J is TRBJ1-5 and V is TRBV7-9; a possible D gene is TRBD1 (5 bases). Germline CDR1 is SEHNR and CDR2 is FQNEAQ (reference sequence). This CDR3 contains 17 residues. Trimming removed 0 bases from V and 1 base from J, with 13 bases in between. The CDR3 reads CASSLAPGGSSNQPQHF. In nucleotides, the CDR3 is TGTGCCAGCAGCTTAGCTCCGGGGGGGTCGAGCAATCAGCCCCAGCATTTT.

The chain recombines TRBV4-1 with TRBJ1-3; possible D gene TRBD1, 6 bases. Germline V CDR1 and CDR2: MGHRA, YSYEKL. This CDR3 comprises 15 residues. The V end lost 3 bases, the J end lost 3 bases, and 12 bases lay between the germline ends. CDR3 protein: CASSHQGFNGNTIYF. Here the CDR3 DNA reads TGCGCCAGCAGCCACCAGGGGTTTAATGGAAACACCATATATTTT.

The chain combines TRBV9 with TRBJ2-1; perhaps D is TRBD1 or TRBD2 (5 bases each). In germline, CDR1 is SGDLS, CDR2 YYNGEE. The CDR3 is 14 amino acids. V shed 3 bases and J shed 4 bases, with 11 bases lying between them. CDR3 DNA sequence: TGTGCCAGCAGCGCTGGGACCTTTTACAATGAGCAGTTCTTC. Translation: CASSAGTFYNEQFF.

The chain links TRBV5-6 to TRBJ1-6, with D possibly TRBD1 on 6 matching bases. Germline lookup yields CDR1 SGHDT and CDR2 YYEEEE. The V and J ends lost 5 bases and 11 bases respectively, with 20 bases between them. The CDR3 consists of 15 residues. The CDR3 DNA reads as TGTGCCAGCAGTGACCCGGGACACCGCGGCGCACCCCTCCACTTT. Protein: CASSDPGHRGAPLHF.

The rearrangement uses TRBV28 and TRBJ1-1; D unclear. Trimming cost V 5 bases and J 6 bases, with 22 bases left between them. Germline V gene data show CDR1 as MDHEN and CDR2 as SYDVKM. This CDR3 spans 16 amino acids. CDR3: CASSPSLGSKNAEAFF. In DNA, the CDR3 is TGTGCCAGCAGTCCCAGTCTGGGAAGTAAAAACGCTGAAGCTTTCTTT.

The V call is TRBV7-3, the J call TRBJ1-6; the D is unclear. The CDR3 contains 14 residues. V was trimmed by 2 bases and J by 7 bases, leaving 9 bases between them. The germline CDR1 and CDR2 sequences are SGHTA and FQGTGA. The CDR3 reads CASSLGSSNSPLHF. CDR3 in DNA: TGTGCCAGCAGCTTAGGCAGCTCGAATTCACCCCTCCACTTT.

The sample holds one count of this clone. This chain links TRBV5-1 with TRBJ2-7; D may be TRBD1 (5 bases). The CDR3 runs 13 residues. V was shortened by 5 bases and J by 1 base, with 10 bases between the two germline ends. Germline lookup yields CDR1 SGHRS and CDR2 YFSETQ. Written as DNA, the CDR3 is TGCGCCAGCAGTTCCACAGGTTCCTACGAGCAGTACTTC. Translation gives CASSSTGSYEQYF.

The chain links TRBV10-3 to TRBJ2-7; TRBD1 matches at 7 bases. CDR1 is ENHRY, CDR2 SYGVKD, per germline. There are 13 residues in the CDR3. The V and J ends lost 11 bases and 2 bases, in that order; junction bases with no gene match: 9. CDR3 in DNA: TGTGCCTCACCCACACAGGGGACCTACGAGCAGTACTTC. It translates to CASPTQGTYEQYF.